One and the same sample provided the 28 T cell receptor beta chains below, sequenced in a study of shared clonotypes between healthy human individuals. Here immunoSEQ multiplex PCR was the method, and the copy in TCRdb shows in-frame clones only, minus some. The sample records roughly 2,500,000 clones, 93% being singletons. What was sequenced was naive CD4+ T cells from PBMCs. Sample subset: CD45RA+ positively selected. Every receptor here comes from a man in his late teens or twenties in good health. Some clones in this sample may be carry-over from other donors' samples.

The count of this clone is one. The chain recombines TRBV2 with TRBJ1-4, with D unresolved. The CDR3 consists of 15 residues. Looked up from germline, CDR1 is SNHLY and CDR2 is FYNNEI. Trimming removed 2 bases at V and 3 bases at J, with 10 bases between. The chain's CDR3 is CASSESGRPNEKLFF. The CDR3 DNA follows: TGTGCCAGCAGTGAATCTGGGAGACCTAATGAAAAACTGTTTTTT.

CDR3 protein: CATNRVLVKDSNQPQHF. Here the CDR3 DNA reads TGTGCCACCAACAGGGTTTTAGTTAAAGATAGCAATCAGCCCCAGCATTTT. The chain couples TRBV27 to TRBJ1-5; D possibly corresponds to TRBD1 (6 bases). Deletions cut 10 bases from V and 0 bases from J, with 22 bases between. The CDR3 length is 17 residues. The germline V gene has CDR1 MNHEY and CDR2 SMNVEV (reference sequence).

V gene TRBV7-6 combines with J gene TRBJ1-5; D unclear. V was trimmed by 5 bases and J by 3 bases, leaving 17 bases between them. In germline, CDR1 is SGHVS, CDR2 FNYEAQ. CDR3 length: 16 amino acids. CDR3 protein: CASSQEAGNFNQPQHF. As DNA, the CDR3 is TGTGCCAGCAGCCAAGAGGCGGGTAACTTCAATCAGCCCCAGCATTTT.

CDR3 residues: CASSLAGAGGDEKLFF. In DNA, the CDR3 is TGCGCCAGCAGCTTGGCTGGTGCAGGGGGCGATGAAAAACTGTTTTTT. This chain joins TRBV5-1 and TRBJ1-4; 8 bases agree with TRBD1. This CDR3 is built from 16 residues. With V trimmed by 0 bases and J by 6 bases, 7 bases remained unmatched. Germline CDR1 reads SGHRS; CDR2 reads YFSETQ.

V gene TRBV5-1 combines with J gene TRBJ1-4; unclear D gene. V lost 0 bases, J lost 5 bases, and 8 bases lay in between. CDR1 and CDR2 from the germline V gene are SGHRS and YFSETQ. The length of the CDR3 is 14 residues. CDR3 protein: CASSLGGKNEKLFF. DNA of the CDR3: TGCGCCAGCAGCTTGGGGGGAAAGAATGAAAAACTGTTTTTT. Using reference TRBV5-1 and TRBJ1-4 for the parts outside the CDR3, the full variable domain is KAGVTQTPRYLIKTRGQQVTLSCSPISGHRSVSWYQQTPGQGLQFLFEYFSETQRNKGNFPGRFSGRQFSNSRSEMNVSTLELGDSALYLCASSLGGKNEKLFFGSGTQLSVL.

In its sample, this clone was seen once. This chain connects TRBV6-5 to TRBJ2-7; TRBD1 or TRBD2 may be the D gene (5 bases each). CDR3 size: 15 residues. Germline V CDR1 and CDR2: MNHEY, SVGAGI. Trimming removed 2 bases from V and 6 bases from J, with 17 bases in between. The CDR3 region is CASSYGGLFQGEQYF. CDR3 nucleotide sequence: TGTGCCAGCAGTTACGGCGGACTTTTTCAGGGCGAGCAGTACTTC.

The genes are TRBV11-1 and TRBJ1-4; D may be TRBD1 (5 bases). The CDR3 is 15 amino acids. Trimming shortened V by 4 bases and J by 6 bases, and 15 bases separated the two germline ends. Germline CDR1 is SGHAT and CDR2 is FQDESV (reference sequence). The CDR3 nucleotides are TGTGCCAGCAGCTCTCCGGGACGGCGGGATGAAAAACTGTTTTTT. Its translation is CASSSPGRRDEKLFF.

The chain is built from TRBV28 and TRBJ2-3; D ambiguous. There are 13 residues in the CDR3. Germline V gene data show CDR1 as MDHEN and CDR2 as SYDVKM. V lost 6 bases and J 5 bases, leaving 12 bases between the germline ends. The CDR3 sequence is CASSLSPEDTQYF. The CDR3 nucleotides are TGTGCCAGCAGCCTTTCTCCCGAAGATACGCAGTATTTT.

The chain carries TRBV30 and TRBJ2-1; 13 positions match TRBD2. The CDR3 sequence is 14 residues long. The J segment lost 4 bases and the V segment lost 5 bases, leaving 2 bases of the junction unmatched. Germline assignment: CDR1 GTSNPN and CDR2 SVGIG (reference sequence). The CDR3 loop reads CAWGLAGVYNEQFF. As DNA, the CDR3 is TGTGCCTGGGGACTAGCGGGAGTTTACAATGAGCAGTTCTTC.

The chain recombines TRBV10-2 with TRBJ2-3; TRBD2 might be the D (5 bases). Deletions cut 7 bases from V and 1 base from J, with 6 bases between. The CDR3 spans 12 residues. Per the germline V gene, CDR1 is WSHSY and CDR2 is SAAADI. The DNA of the CDR3 is TGCGCCAGCATCGGGGGCACAGATACGCAGTATTTT. This sequence encodes CASIGGTDTQYF.

A remark on this clone: The DNA is omitted, as the CDR3 cannot be located on it reliably, and the CDR3 follows TCRdb's listing. The rearrangement links TRBV11-2 to TRBJ2-4; the table assigns TRBD1, which was not confirmed against the DNA. The CDR3 adds up to 15 amino acids, both ends counted. Per the germline V gene, CDR1 is SGHAT and CDR2 is FQNNGV. The CDR3 region is CASSLRFGTGAIRYF.

This rearrangement joins TRBV20-1 to TRBJ2-3, with a weak D call TRBD2 (5 bases). Germline-derived CDR1 and CDR2 are DFQATT and SNEGSKA (reference sequence). This CDR3 is built from 11 residues. The CDR3 here is CTGESTDTQYF. CDR3 DNA sequence: TGCACCGGGGAGAGCACAGATACGCAGTATTTT.

J is TRBJ1-1 and V is TRBV7-3; D gene uncertain. The germline CDR1 and CDR2 sequences are SGHTA and FQGTGA. This CDR3 spans 13 amino acids. The V end lost 7 bases, the J end lost 5 bases, and 14 bases lay between the germline ends. The chain's CDR3 is CASNKLRRTEAFF. DNA of the CDR3: TGTGCCAGCAACAAGCTTAGACGAACTGAAGCTTTCTTT.

The chain employs TRBV5-4 and TRBJ1-5; D not certain. V lost 2 bases and J lost 0, with 9 bases in between. Germline lookup yields CDR1 SGHNT and CDR2 YYREEE (reference sequence). The CDR3 has 15 amino acids. CDR3 coding DNA: TGTGCCAGCAGCTTTGGCGTGAATAGCAATCAGCCCCAGCATTTT. As protein: CASSFGVNSNQPQHF.

This chain uses TRBV5-1 with TRBJ1-1; 8 bases map to TRBD1. Per germline, CDR1 SGHRS and CDR2 YFSETQ. Trimming at V came to 0 bases and at J to 7 bases, leaving 8 bases not matched to a gene. The CDR3 has 15 amino acids. In DNA, the CDR3 is TGCGCCAGCAGCTTGGGGAGCACTGGGACAGGTGAAGCTTTCTTT. Translated: CASSLGSTGTGEAFF.

This rearrangement joins TRBV7-7 to TRBJ2-2; maybe TRBD2 (6 bases). Trimming left V 5 bases short and J 4 bases short, with 20 bases between. Germline V gives CDR1 SSHAT, CDR2 FNYEAQ (reference sequence). This CDR3 spans 17 amino acids. Here the CDR3 reads CASSPSGGTRGTGELFF. CDR3 in DNA: TGTGCCAGCAGCCCGAGCGGCGGGACCCGCGGCACCGGGGAGCTGTTTTTT. Using reference TRBV7-7 and TRBJ2-2 for the parts outside the CDR3, the full variable domain is GAGVSQSPRYKVTKRGQDVTLRCDPISSHATLYWYQQALGQGPEFLTYFNYEAQPDKSGLPSDRFSAERPEGSISTLTIQRTEQRDSAMYRCASSPSGGTRGTGELFFGEGSRLTVL.

This clone has just one count. This chain links TRBV10-3 with TRBJ1-6, with D possibly TRBD1 on 5 matching bases. Trimming took 4 bases from V and 8 from J, leaving 12 bases between them. This CDR3 has 14 residues. Per germline, CDR1 ENHRY and CDR2 SYGVKD. In DNA form, the CDR3 reads TGTGCCATCAGTGGCAGGGTTGGCGATTCACCCCTCCACTTT. It translates to CAISGRVGDSPLHF.

The chain uses TRBV7-3 and TRBJ2-7; 8 nucleotides match TRBD2. CDR1 and CDR2 (germline): SGHTA, FQGTGA. J gave up 4 bases and V 5 bases, and 13 bases lay outside the gene matches. CDR3 length: 16 amino acids. The CDR3 coding sequence is TGTGCCAGCAGCCCGGCGGGACTAGGTACGCGGTACGAGCAGTACTTC. Amino acids: CASSPAGLGTRYEQYF.

This chain links TRBV5-8 with TRBJ1-2; D might be TRBD1 (5 bases). The germline CDR1 and CDR2 sequences are SGHTS and YDEGEE. Trimming stripped 3 bases from V and 5 bases from J, with 11 bases between. CDR3 size: 13 residues. In nucleotides, the CDR3 is TGTGCCAGCAGCTATGCAGGGCAGTATGGCTACACCTTC. It translates to CASSYAGQYGYTF.

The V call is TRBV19, the J call TRBJ2-1; tentatively, D is TRBD2 (6 bases). The CDR3 loop spans 15 amino acids. The germline V gene has CDR1 LNHDA and CDR2 SQIVND (reference sequence). The V end lost 1 base, the J end lost 8 bases, and 15 bases lay between the germline ends. In DNA, the CDR3 is TGTGCCAGTAGTATAGCAACGGGAGAGGCTGATGAGCAGTTCTTC. Its protein is CASSIATGEADEQFF.

CDR3 sequence (DNA): TGTGCCAGCAGCTCGGGCTCCTACAATGAGCAGTTCTTC. The encoded protein is CASSSGSYNEQFF. The chain links TRBV7-2 to TRBJ2-1; D gene uncertain. The V and J ends lost 4 bases and 0 bases respectively, with 4 bases between them. The CDR3 spans 13 residues. From germline, CDR1 is SGHTA and CDR2 FQGNSA. The full variable domain, completed using reference TRBV7-2 and TRBJ2-1, is GAGVSQSPSNKVTEKGKDVELRCDPISGHTALYWYRQSLGQGLEFLIYFQGNSAPDKSGLPSDRFSAERTGGSVSTLTIQRTQQEDSAVYLCASSSGSYNEQFFGPGTRLTVL.

Only one count was recorded for this clone. The chain is built from TRBV11-2 and TRBJ1-2, with 7 bases lining up with TRBD1. V lost 5 bases to trimming and J lost 8 bases; unmatched junction nucleotides: 17. CDR3 length: 16 residues. The germline V gene encodes CDR1 SGHAT and CDR2 FQNNGV. In DNA form, the CDR3 reads TGTGCCAGCAGCCGCCAGACAGGGCGGGCCTATTACGGCTACACCTTC. Translation: CASSRQTGRAYYGYTF.

This sequence joins TRBV6-1 and TRBJ1-2, with 10 bases that match TRBD1. The V segment lost 1 base and the J segment 4 bases; nucleotides outside the gene matches: 9. The CDR3 runs 17 residues. Germline assignment: CDR1 MNHNS and CDR2 SASEGT. The CDR3 here is CASSEGYYRDRGYGYTF. The CDR3 region has the DNA TGTGCCAGCAGTGAAGGATATTACCGGGACAGGGGCTATGGCTACACCTTC.

Turning to this clone: Other nucleotide sequences in the sample specify the same CDR3. The chain couples TRBV5-1 to TRBJ2-6, with 7 bases lining up with TRBD1. V lost 4 bases and J lost 2; bases outside the gene matches: 3. The CDR3 contains 15 residues. Germline-derived CDR1 and CDR2 are SGHRS and YFSETQ. CDR3 in DNA: TGCGCCAGCAGCCTCACAGGGGCTGGGGCCAACGTCCTGACTTTC. It is translated as CASSLTGAGANVLTF.

The chain links TRBV19 to TRBJ1-5; TRBD1 is a possible D gene (5 bases). The CDR3 runs 17 residues. Looked up from germline, CDR1 is LNHDA and CDR2 is SQIVND (reference sequence). Trimming cost V 2 bases and J 6 bases, with 20 bases left between them. The CDR3 reads CASSILDQWGIGQPQHF. DNA for the CDR3: TGTGCCAGTAGTATATTGGACCAATGGGGCATCGGTCAGCCCCAGCATTTT.

The chain combines TRBV14 with TRBJ2-3; D gene ambiguous. The V end was cut by 2 bases, the J end by 2 bases, with 5 bases between. The germline V gene encodes CDR1 SGHDN and CDR2 FVKESK. This CDR3 spans 13 amino acids. The CDR3 sequence is CASSQRVTDTQYF. The CDR3 nucleotides are TGTGCCAGCAGCCAACGGGTCACAGATACGCAGTATTTT.

This sequence joins TRBV7-9 and TRBJ1-2, with TRBD1 identical over 7 bases. Germline CDR1 is SEHNR and CDR2 is FQNEAQ (reference sequence). The V and J ends lost 5 bases and 0 bases, in that order; junction bases with no gene match: 6. This CDR3 comprises 15 residues. CDR3 in amino acids: CASSHGQAANYGYTF. In DNA, the CDR3 is TGTGCCAGCAGCCATGGACAGGCAGCTAACTATGGCTACACCTTC. Based on the CDR3 plus reference TRBV7-9 and TRBJ1-2, the full variable domain is DTGVSQNPRHKITKRGQNVTFRCDPISEHNRLYWYRQTLGQGPEFLTYFQNEAQLEKSRLLSDRFSAERPKGSFSTLEIQRTEQGDSAMYLCASSHGQAANYGYTFGSGTRLTVV.

The V gene is TRBV28, the J gene TRBJ2-7; D not certain. This CDR3 comprises 13 residues. From germline, CDR1 is MDHEN and CDR2 SYDVKM. Trimming pared 6 bases from V and 0 bases from J, leaving 9 bases between. The CDR3: CASRPFSSYEQYF. The CDR3 DNA sequence: TGTGCCAGCAGGCCTTTTAGCTCCTACGAGCAGTACTTC.